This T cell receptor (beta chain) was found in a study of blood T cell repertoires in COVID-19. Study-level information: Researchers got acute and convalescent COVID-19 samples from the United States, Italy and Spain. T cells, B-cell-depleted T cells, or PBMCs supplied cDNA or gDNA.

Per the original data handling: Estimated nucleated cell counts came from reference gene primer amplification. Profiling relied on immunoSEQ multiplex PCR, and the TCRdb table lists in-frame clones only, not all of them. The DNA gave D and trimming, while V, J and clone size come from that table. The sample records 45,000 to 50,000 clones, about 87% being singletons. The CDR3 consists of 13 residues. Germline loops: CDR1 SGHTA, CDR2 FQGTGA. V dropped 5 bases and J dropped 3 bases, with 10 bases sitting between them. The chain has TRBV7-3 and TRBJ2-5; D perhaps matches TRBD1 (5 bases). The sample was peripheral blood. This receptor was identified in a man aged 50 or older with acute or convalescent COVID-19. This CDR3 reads CASSPDSKETQYF. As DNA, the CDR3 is TGTGCCAGCAGCCCAGACAGTAAAGAGACCCAGTACTTC.